The present TCR beta chain was sequenced within a study of cytomegalovirus exposure and HLA in healthy donors. Study results and caveats: Of the V segments, some could not be distinguished, including TRBV6-2 and TRBV6-3, and were excluded.

With V trimmed by 5 bases and J by 3 bases, 4 bases remained unmatched. Germline V gives CDR1 ENHRY, CDR2 SYGVKD. This CDR3 has 15 residues. With respect to this clone: Its antigen is unknown.

60 Vbeta and 13 Jbeta primers were used in PCR. Authors' processing steps: In a later analysis, 60 million to 90 million unique TCR beta chains included roughly 11 million shared by two or more donors. Sequencing used immunoSEQ multiplex PCR; TCRdb keeps in-frame clones, though not all of them. V and J calls and clone size are given by that table; D and trimming were obtained from the DNA. The specimen's table records about 58,000 clones. The material sequenced was PBMCs. The sequence was collected from a male donor in good health and CMV-seronegative. V gene TRBV10-3 combines with J gene TRBJ2-3, with 11 bases that match TRBD2. In DNA, the CDR3 is TGTGCCATCAGTACTAGCGGGAGATCGACAGATACGCAGTATTTT. This sequence encodes CAISTSGRSTDTQYF.